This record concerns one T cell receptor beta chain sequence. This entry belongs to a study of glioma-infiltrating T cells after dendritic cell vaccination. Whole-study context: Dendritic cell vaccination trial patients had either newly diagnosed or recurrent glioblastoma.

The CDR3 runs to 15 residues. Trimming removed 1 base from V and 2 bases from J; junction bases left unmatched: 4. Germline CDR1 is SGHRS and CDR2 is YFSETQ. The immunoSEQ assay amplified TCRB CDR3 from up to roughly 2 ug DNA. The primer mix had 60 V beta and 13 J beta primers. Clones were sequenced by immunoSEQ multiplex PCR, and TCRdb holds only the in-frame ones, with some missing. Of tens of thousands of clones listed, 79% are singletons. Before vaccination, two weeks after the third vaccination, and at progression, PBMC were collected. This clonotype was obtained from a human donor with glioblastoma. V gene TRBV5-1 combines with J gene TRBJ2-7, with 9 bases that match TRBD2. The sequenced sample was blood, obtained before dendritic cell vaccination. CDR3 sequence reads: CASSLTSGPTYEQYF. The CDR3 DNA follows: TGCGCCAGCAGCTTGACTAGCGGGCCTACCTACGAGCAGTACTTC. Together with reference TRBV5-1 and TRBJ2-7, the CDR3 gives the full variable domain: KAGVTQTPRYLIKTRGQQVTLSCSPISGHRSVSWYQQTPGQGLQFLFEYFSETQRNKGNFPGRFSGRQFSNSRSEMNVSTLELGDSALYLCASSLTSGPTYEQYFGPGTRLTVT.